Detailed here is one T cell receptor (beta chain). Its antigen is as yet unknown. This specimen belongs to a study of T-cell reconstitution after alpha-beta-depleted transplantation in children. Unique molecular identifiers were incorporated into the prepared TCRbeta library. TCRdb re-derived calls from the PCR reads in MiXCR, one entry per CDR3 protein. The table has hundreds of thousands of distinct CDR3 sequences, under 30% seen once. CDR3 length equals 15 residues. Trimming cost V 8 bases and J 0 bases, with 14 bases left between them. Germline-derived CDR1 and CDR2 are DFQATT and SNEGSKA (reference sequence). General study points: When one year had passed after transplant, most T-cell counts and diversity came from newly produced T cells. Reported findings indicate that, about two months after transplant, alpha-beta T cells came from several hundred expanded clones, which were derived from non-depleted graft cells.

The chain links TRBV20-1 to TRBJ1-6, with no clear D. Sequenced material: PBMCs, taken before TCRalphabeta/CD19-depleted stem cell transplant. The source is a girl aged 2 to 9 with Fanconi anemia, due to receive a stem cell transplant. CDR3 sequence reads: CSSSMSHSYNSPLHF. CDR3 sequence (DNA): TGCAGTTCCTCCATGTCGCACTCCTATAATTCACCCCTCCACTTT.